The 10 T cell receptor beta chains in this list originate from one sample, sequenced in a study of regulatory T cells in long-lasting Graves disease. CDR3-region Arm-PCR and iRepertoire HTBI primers produced the TCR beta libraries. Using its own MiXCR run on the multiplex PCR reads, TCRdb lists one record per CDR3 protein. The sample carries approximately 380,000 distinct CDR3 sequences, less than 25% recorded once. Time point specified: persistent/refractory GD, antithyroid drugs over 5 years with positive TRAb. Construction of the TCR library relied on RNA isolated from PBMCs. Sample: peripheral blood mononuclear cells (PBMCs), taken when the disease was refractory, from a patient treated with antithyroid drugs. The receptor set was obtained from a female donor with Graves disease.

The V call is TRBV19, the J call TRBJ1-1; no firm D call. Germline V CDR1 and CDR2: LNHDA, SQIVND (reference sequence). This CDR3 contains 14 residues. Trimming cost V 3 bases and J 1 base, with 9 bases left between them. CDR3 in amino acids: CASSIRSANTEAFF. In DNA, the CDR3 is TGTGCCAGTAGTATTCGTTCAGCGAACACTGAAGCTTTCTTT.

The sample holds a few counts of this clonotype. One base away lies a much larger clone, so this may be a sequencing read error. The rearrangement uses TRBV30 and TRBJ1-2; maybe TRBD1 (5 bases). CDR1 is GTSNPN, CDR2 SVGIG, per germline (reference sequence). The ends were cut back, 1 base at V and 2 bases at J, with 11 bases in the middle. This CDR3 region has 14 residues. CDR3 protein: CAWSGPRGNYGYTF. DNA for the CDR3: TGTGCCTGGAGTGGACCGAGGGGAAACTATGGCTACACCTTC.

The sample holds many counts of this clonotype. V usage is TRBV28 and J usage is TRBJ1-1; 7 bases are a match to TRBD1. V shed 5 bases and J 6 bases; nucleotides not matched to a gene: 9. This CDR3 comprises 14 residues. Germline V gene data show CDR1 as MDHEN and CDR2 as SYDVKM. The CDR3 nucleotides are TGTGCCAGCAGTCCTCAGGGGGGGGTGGCTGAAGCTTTCTTT. Translated, it gives CASSPQGGVAEAFF.

The CDR3 nucleotides read TGTGCCAGCAGCCCCAGACAGGGAGGCTCCTACAATGAGCAGTTCTTC. The encoded protein is CASSPRQGGSYNEQFF. The chain recombines TRBV7-2 with TRBJ2-1; D might be TRBD1 (7 bases). V was trimmed by 5 bases and J by 0 bases, leaving 14 bases between them. Per germline, CDR1 SGHTA and CDR2 FQGNSA. CDR3 length: 16 residues.

This chain joins TRBV30 and TRBJ2-7; D is ambiguous. CDR3 length: 12 amino acids. V was pared by 2 bases and J by 4 bases, with 9 bases between. Germline CDR1 and CDR2: GTSNPN and SVGIG (reference sequence). DNA for the CDR3: TGTGCCTGGAGTTTGATGCTGTACGAGCAGTACTTC. This gives the protein CAWSLMLYEQYF.

This clonotype was detected only once. The J gene is TRBJ1-2, the V gene TRBV12-3 or TRBV12-4, with D uncertain. The CDR3 loop spans 12 amino acids. The V end was cut by 2 bases, the J end by 5 bases, with 6 bases between. This CDR3 is CASSLSPYGYTF. CDR3 in DNA: TGTGCCAGCAGTTTAAGTCCATATGGCTACACCTTC.

This clonotype has more than one count but fewer than ten. The chain employs TRBV5-8 and TRBJ2-7; D ambiguous. Trimming removed 4 bases from V and 3 bases from J, with 11 bases in between. This CDR3 contains 13 residues. Germline V lookup: CDR1 SGHTS, CDR2 YDEGEE. CDR3 protein: CASSPELNYEQYF. The CDR3, as DNA: TGTGCCAGCAGCCCGGAACTCAACTACGAGCAGTACTTC.

This clonotype occurred a few times. The chain is built from TRBV5-5 and TRBJ2-1, with TRBD1 matching over 9 bases. The CDR3 length is 15 residues. With V trimmed by 0 bases and J by 9 bases, 7 bases remained unmatched. Germline V gives CDR1 SGHKS, CDR2 YYEKEE (reference sequence). The CDR3 reads CASSLGPGQGSEQFF. Here the CDR3 DNA reads TGTGCCAGCAGCTTGGGACCGGGACAGGGCAGTGAGCAGTTCTTC.

This clonotype was seen a few times. The rearrangement links TRBV6-2 or TRBV6-3 to TRBJ1-1, with 7 positions matching TRBD1. Looked up from germline, CDR1 is MNHEY and CDR2 is SVGEGT. The junction had 6 bases not matched to a gene; V was cut back by 7 bases and J by 4 bases. The CDR3 is 13 residues long. The CDR3 here is CASKHDRVTEAFF. Here the CDR3 DNA reads TGTGCCAGCAAACACGACAGGGTCACTGAAGCTTTCTTT.

J is TRBJ1-1 and V is TRBV7-9; D unclear. The CDR3 extends over 12 amino acids. V was cut by 1 base and J by 7 bases, with 7 bases left in between. Germline CDR1 is SEHNR and CDR2 is FQNEAQ (reference sequence). The CDR3 nucleotides are TGTGCCAGCAGCTTAGAACACGGTGAAGCTTTCTTT. Protein: CASSLEHGEAFF.